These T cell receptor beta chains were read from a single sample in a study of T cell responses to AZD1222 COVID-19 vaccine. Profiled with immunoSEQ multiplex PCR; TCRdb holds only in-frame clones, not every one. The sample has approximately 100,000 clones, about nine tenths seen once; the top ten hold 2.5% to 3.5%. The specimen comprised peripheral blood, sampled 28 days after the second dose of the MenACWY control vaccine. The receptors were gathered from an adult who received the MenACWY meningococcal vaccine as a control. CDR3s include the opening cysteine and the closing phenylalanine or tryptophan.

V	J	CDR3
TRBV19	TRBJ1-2	CASSRTLLGFYGYTF
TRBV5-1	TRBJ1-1	CASSSLGTANTEAFF
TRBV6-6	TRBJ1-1	CASSSLERLNAEAFF
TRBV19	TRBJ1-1	CASNRWGQETAEAFF
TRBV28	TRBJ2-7	CASSFRIYEQYF
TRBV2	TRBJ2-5	CASSEERGRETQYF
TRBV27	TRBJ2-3	CASSLGDRPDTQYF
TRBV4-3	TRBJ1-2	CASSHTVHRGNGYTF
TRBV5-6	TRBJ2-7	CASSLRGGYEQYF
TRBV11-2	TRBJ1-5	CASSLDRGHQPQHF
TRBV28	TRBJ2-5	CASGGGGETQYF
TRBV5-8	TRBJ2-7	CASSLERGPRFEQYF
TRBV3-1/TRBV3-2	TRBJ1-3	CASSQRGQRSGNTIYF
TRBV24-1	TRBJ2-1	CATSGPPRRGSSYNEQFF
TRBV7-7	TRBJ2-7	CASSLVSSYEQYF
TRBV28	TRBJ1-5	CASSSLGNQPQHF
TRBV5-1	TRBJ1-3	CASSLGASGNTIYF
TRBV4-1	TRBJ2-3	CASSQSYRGLDRGHTDTQYF
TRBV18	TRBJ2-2	CASSLQGNTGELFF
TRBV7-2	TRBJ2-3	CASSWPLQGSLGTDTQYF
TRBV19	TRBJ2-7	CASSTKTVTVGYF
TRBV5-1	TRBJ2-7	CASSLVSDEQYF
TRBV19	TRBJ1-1	CASRHQGAPAFF
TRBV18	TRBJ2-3	CASSQRTGESTDTQYF
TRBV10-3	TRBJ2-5	CAISAGLGVQGRTQYF
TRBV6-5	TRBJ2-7	CASTLTAAGYEQYF
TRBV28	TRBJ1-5	CASSPTGNNQPQHF
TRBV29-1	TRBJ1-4	CSVVLPRAGSNEKLFF
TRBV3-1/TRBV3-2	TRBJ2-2	CASSHQPLTSGGATGELFF
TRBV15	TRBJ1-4	CATSRDPRGAPGEKLFF
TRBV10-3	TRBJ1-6	CAISESAANSPLHF
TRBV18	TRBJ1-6	CASSQTGTANNSPLHF
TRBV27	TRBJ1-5	CASSLNRGSNQPQHF
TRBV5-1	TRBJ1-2	CASSLEGTGNYGYTF
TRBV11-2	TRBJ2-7	CASSRTDSYEQYF
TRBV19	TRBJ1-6	CASSPQVGSSYNSPLHF
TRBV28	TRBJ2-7	CASSPPGPSTYEQYF
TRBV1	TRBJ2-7	CTSSQVGSPGGQYF
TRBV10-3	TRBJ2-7	CPQKTGGDSYEQYF